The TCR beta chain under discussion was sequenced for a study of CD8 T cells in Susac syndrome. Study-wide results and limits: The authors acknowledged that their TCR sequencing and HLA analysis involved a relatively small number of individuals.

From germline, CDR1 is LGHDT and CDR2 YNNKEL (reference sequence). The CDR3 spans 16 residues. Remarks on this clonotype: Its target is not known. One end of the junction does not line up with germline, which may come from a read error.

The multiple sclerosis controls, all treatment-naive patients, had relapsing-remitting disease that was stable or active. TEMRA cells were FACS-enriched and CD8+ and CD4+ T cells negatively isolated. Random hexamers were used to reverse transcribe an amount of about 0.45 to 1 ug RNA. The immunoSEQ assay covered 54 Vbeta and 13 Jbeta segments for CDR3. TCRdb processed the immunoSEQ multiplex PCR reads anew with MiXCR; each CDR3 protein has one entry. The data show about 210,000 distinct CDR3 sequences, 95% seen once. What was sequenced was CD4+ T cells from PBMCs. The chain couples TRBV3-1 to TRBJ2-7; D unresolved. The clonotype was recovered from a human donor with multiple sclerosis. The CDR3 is CASSQTIRPLSDEQYF. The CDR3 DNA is TGTGCCAGCAGCCAGACGATAAGGCCCCTCTCCGACGAGCAGTACTTC.